Listed below are T cell receptor beta chains from one sample, sequenced in a study of post-analysis software for immune sequencing data. TCRdb reprocessed the PCR reads with MiXCR, giving one entry per CDR3 protein. The data hold 650,000 to 850,000 distinct CDR3 sequences, with roughly 46% observed a single time. Sample: blood. These receptors were obtained from a girl aged 10 to 17 with multiple sclerosis. The CDR3 runs from the conserved cysteine through the conserved F or W. D genes are given only for firm matches. Not all rows give a size; the values are once, few, many and, for expanded clones, a class.

D	V	size	J	CDR3	DNA
-	TRBV25-1	few	TRBJ2-1	CASSAGTRRPSVYEQFF	TGTGCCAGCAGTGCAGGGACCAGGCGGCCCTCAGTCTATGAGCAGTTCTTC
-	TRBV6-2/TRBV6-3	-	TRBJ2-1	CASRPTDSSSYNEQFF	TGTGCCAGCAGACCAACCGATTCTAGCTCCTACAATGAGCAGTTCTTC
TRBD2	TRBV6-5	few	TRBJ2-1	CASSASGSPHEQFF	TGTGCCAGCAGTGCGAGCGGGAGCCCCCATGAGCAGTTCTTC
-	TRBV5-6	-	TRBJ2-1	CASSGLGGEDYNEQFF	TGTGCCAGCAGCGGGCTGGGGGGAGAGGACTACAATGAGCAGTTCTTC
TRBD2	TRBV20-1	-	TRBJ2-3	CSARMGTSGSDTQYF	TGCAGTGCTAGGATGGGGACTAGTGGATCGGATACGCAGTATTTT
-	TRBV27	-	TRBJ1-2	CASTSYNGKRGYTF	TGTGCCAGCACCTCTTACAACGGGAAGCGTGGCTACACCTTC
-	TRBV28	-	TRBJ2-7	CASSRLRAPWGTGVEQYF	TGTGCCAGCAGTCGCTTGAGGGCCCCTTGGGGGACGGGGGTCGAGCAGTACTTC
TRBD2	TRBV7-2	few	TRBJ2-1	CASSFKGQGLADTYNEQFF	TGTGCCAGCAGCTTTAAGGGACAGGGACTAGCGGACACCTACAATGAGCAGTTCTTC
-	TRBV18	-	TRBJ1-1	CASSPGRPQGTEAFF	TGTGCCAGCTCGCCCGGGAGACCCCAGGGAACTGAAGCTTTCTTT
-	TRBV29-1	-	TRBJ2-3	CSVAPSAQSTDTQYF	TGCAGCGTTGCCCCTAGCGCACAAAGCACAGATACGCAGTATTTT
-	TRBV5-5	-	TRBJ2-3	CASSTLGDTQYF	TGTGCCAGCAGCACCCTGGGAGATACGCAGTATTTT
TRBD1	TRBV12-3/TRBV12-4	-	TRBJ1-2	CASTTRGTGAYNGYTF	TGTGCCAGCACCACTCGGGGGACAGGGGCTTACAATGGCTACACCTTC
-	TRBV7-8	few	TRBJ2-3	CASSLSFQTDTQYF	TGTGCCAGCAGCTTAAGTTTCCAGACAGATACGCAGTATTTT
TRBD2	TRBV7-6	-	TRBJ2-7	CASSPTSGLAYEQYF	TGTGCCAGCAGCCCGACCTCGGGACTAGCGTACGAGCAGTACTTC
TRBD1	TRBV7-2	-	TRBJ2-7	CASNAPGQGSYEQYF	TGTGCCAGCAACGCACCGGGACAGGGTTCCTACGAGCAGTACTTC
TRBD1	TRBV15	-	TRBJ1-2	CATSPGTDLYGYTF	TGTGCCACCAGCCCCGGGACAGACCTCTATGGCTACACCTTC
TRBD1	TRBV28	-	TRBJ2-7	CASSASGTGVGEQYF	TGTGCCAGCAGTGCCTCCGGGACAGGGGTCGGCGAGCAGTACTTC
-	TRBV7-8	-	TRBJ2-1	CASSLRSASPSYNEQFF	TGTGCCAGCAGCTTGAGAAGCGCGTCCCCCTCCTACAATGAGCAGTTCTTC
TRBD2	TRBV7-6	few	TRBJ2-1	CASSPRLAGDYNEQFF	TGTGCCAGCAGCCCGAGACTAGCGGGAGACTACAATGAGCAGTTCTTC
-	TRBV20-1	-	TRBJ2-5	CSASPISEISQETQYF	TGCAGTGCTAGCCCCATTAGCGAGATCTCCCAAGAGACCCAGTACTTC